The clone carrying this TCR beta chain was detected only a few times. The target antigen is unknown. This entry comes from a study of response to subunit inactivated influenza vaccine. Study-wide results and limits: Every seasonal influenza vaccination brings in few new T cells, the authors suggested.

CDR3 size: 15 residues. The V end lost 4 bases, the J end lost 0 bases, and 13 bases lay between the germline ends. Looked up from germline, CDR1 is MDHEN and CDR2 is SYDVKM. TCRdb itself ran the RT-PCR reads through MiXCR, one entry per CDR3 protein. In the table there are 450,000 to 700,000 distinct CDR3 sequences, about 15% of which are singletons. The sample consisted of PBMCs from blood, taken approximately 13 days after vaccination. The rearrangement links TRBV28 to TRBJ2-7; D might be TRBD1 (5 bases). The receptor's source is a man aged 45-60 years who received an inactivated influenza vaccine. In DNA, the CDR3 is TGTGCCAGCAGTTCCGCCCAGGGCAACTCCTACGAGCAGTACTTC. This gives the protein CASSSAQGNSYEQYF.